These T cell receptor beta chains were read from a single sample in a study of early T cells in non-severe SARS-CoV-2 infection. Via MiXCR, TCRdb re-called the 5' RACE reads, giving one row per CDR3 protein. The sample has tens of thousands of distinct CDR3 sequences; approximately 13% are singletons. Source material: whole blood. The receptors shown here come from an adult who was a healthcare worker with PCR-confirmed SARS-CoV-2 infection or an uninfected control (not recorded which). CDR3s include the opening cysteine and the closing phenylalanine or tryptophan. Fields, in order: D gene, V gene, J gene, clone size, CDR3 protein, CDR3 DNA. D genes are given only for firm matches. Size tells how often a clone was seen (once, few, many) or the class of an expanded clone, and some rows leave it out.

-	TRBV18	TRBJ1-3	-	CAGGAGNTIYF	TGTGCCGGGGGCGCTGGAAACACCATATATTTT
-	TRBV6-5	TRBJ1-1	many	CARGMNTEAFF	TGTGCCAGAGGAATGAACACTGAAGCTTTCTTT
TRBD1	TRBV18	TRBJ1-5	few	CASSPTGQGGNQPQHF	TGTGCCAGCTCACCAACAGGACAGGGGGGCAATCAGCCCCAGCATTTT
-	TRBV6-2/TRBV6-3	TRBJ1-5	few	CASRWTGDSNQPQHF	TGTGCCAGCAGGTGGACGGGCGATAGCAATCAGCCCCAGCATTTT
-	TRBV5-1	TRBJ2-3	many	CASSLSDEADTQYF	TGCGCCAGCAGCTTGAGCGACGAGGCAGATACGCAGTATTTT
TRBD2	TRBV9	TRBJ2-3	many	CASSVRASGGADTQYF	TGTGCCAGCAGCGTGAGAGCTAGCGGGGGGGCAGATACGCAGTATTTT
-	TRBV13	TRBJ2-1	many	CASSLEAGEQFF	TGTGCCAGCAGCTTAGAGGCAGGAGAGCAGTTCTTC
-	TRBV7-9	TRBJ2-5	many	CASSLEAQGETQYF	TGTGCCAGCAGCTTAGAGGCCCAAGGGGAGACCCAGTACTTC
-	TRBV29-1	TRBJ2-7	many	CSVEGRDGVPREQYF	TGCAGCGTTGAAGGCCGGGACGGAGTGCCTAGGGAGCAGTACTTC
TRBD1	TRBV3-1	TRBJ1-5	many	CASSQSDREHQPQHF	TGTGCCAGCAGCCAATCCGACAGGGAACATCAGCCCCAGCATTTT
-	TRBV11-2	TRBJ2-2	-	CASSEGLRTTGELFF	TGTGCCAGCAGCGAAGGACTCAGAACCACCGGGGAGCTGTTTTTT
-	TRBV20-1	TRBJ2-3	-	CSARVGLGRTHTDTQYF	TGCAGTGCTAGAGTCGGTTTGGGGAGGACTCACACAGATACGCAGTATTTT
TRBD1	TRBV18	TRBJ2-7	few	CASSRAGTGSDEQYF	TGTGCCAGCTCACGTGCCGGGACAGGGTCCGACGAGCAGTACTTC
-	TRBV29-1	TRBJ1-2	-	CSGTTRYGYTF	TGCAGCGGCACAACTCGGTATGGCTACACCTTC
TRBD2	TRBV4-1	TRBJ2-5	-	CASSQGHSGGVETQYF	TGCGCCAGCAGCCAGGGACACAGCGGGGGCGTAGAGACCCAGTACTTC
-	TRBV7-3	TRBJ2-1	many	CASSSSLDEQFF	TGTGCCAGCAGCTCATCGTTGGATGAGCAGTTCTTC
-	TRBV3-1	TRBJ1-2	-	CASSQGNGYTF	TGTGCCAGCAGCCAGGGTAATGGCTACACCTTC
TRBD1	TRBV19	TRBJ1-2	many	CASSQQGDPYYGYTF	TGTGCCAGCTCCCAGCAGGGGGACCCATACTATGGCTACACCTTC
TRBD2	TRBV20-1	TRBJ2-7	many	CSARTSGNEQYF	TGCAGTGCCCGGACTAGCGGAAACGAGCAGTACTTC
-	TRBV13	TRBJ1-1	-	CASSLSYTGQTEAFF	TGTGCCAGCAGCCTATCCTATACAGGGCAAACTGAAGCTTTCTTT
-	TRBV6-2/TRBV6-3	TRBJ1-5	many	CASSYSISQPQHF	TGTGCCAGCAGTTACTCGATCAGTCAGCCCCAGCATTTT
-	TRBV14	TRBJ2-7	-	CASSHPGVALNSYEQYF	TGTGCCAGCAGCCACCCCGGGGTAGCGCTCAACTCCTACGAGCAGTACTTC
TRBD1	TRBV20-1	TRBJ2-3	few	CSARPRGDRASSTDTQYF	TGCAGTGCTAGACCCCGAGGAGACAGGGCCTCTAGCACAGATACGCAGTATTTT
TRBD1	TRBV3-1	TRBJ1-2	many	CASSRGQSYGYTF	TGTGCCAGCAGCCGGGGACAGAGCTATGGCTACACCTTC
-	TRBV10-3	TRBJ2-1	many	CAISEGNNEQFF	TGTGCCATCAGTGAGGGAAACAATGAGCAGTTCTTC
-	TRBV6-1	TRBJ2-4	many	CASSEGSWNIQYF	TGTGCCAGCAGTGAAGGTAGCTGGAACATTCAGTACTTC
-	TRBV20-1	TRBJ2-3	few	CSAKGGDTQYF	TGCAGTGCTAAAGGGGGAGATACGCAGTATTTT
-	TRBV28	TRBJ1-5	-	CASSSSSSILYGNQPQHF	TGTGCCAGCAGTTCCTCATCCAGTATACTTTACGGCAATCAGCCCCAGCATTTT
TRBD1	TRBV29-1	TRBJ2-1	few	CSVSYRGSYNEQFF	TGCAGCGTTTCATACAGGGGTTCCTACAATGAGCAGTTCTTC
-	TRBV5-1	TRBJ1-5	medium-sized	CASSLDGVNQPQHF	TGCGCCAGCAGCTTGGACGGGGTCAATCAGCCCCAGCATTTT
TRBD1	TRBV6-2/TRBV6-3	TRBJ1-5	-	CASSPYSGTGAVGSQPQHF	TGTGCCAGCAGCCCATATTCCGGGACAGGGGCCGTTGGAAGTCAGCCCCAGCATTTT
TRBD1	TRBV18	TRBJ1-1	many	CASSQGAETEAFF	TGTGCCAGCTCACAGGGGGCAGAGACTGAAGCTTTCTTT
-	TRBV27	TRBJ1-2	-	CASSSTWAGPWGYTF	TGTGCCAGCAGTTCAACGTGGGCAGGCCCCTGGGGCTACACCTTC
-	TRBV20-1	TRBJ1-5	few	CSATPDSNQPQHF	TGCAGTGCTACCCCCGACAGCAATCAGCCCCAGCATTTT
-	TRBV18	TRBJ2-6	many	CASSPPWTLTSGANVLTF	TGTGCCAGCTCACCACCGTGGACTTTAACCTCTGGGGCCAACGTCCTGACTTTC
-	TRBV20-1	TRBJ2-5	few	CSAKSGAPETQYF	TGCAGTGCTAAGTCAGGGGCACCAGAGACCCAGTACTTC
TRBD1	TRBV11-2	TRBJ2-5	few	CASSLPTGRLETQYF	TGTGCCAGCAGCTTGCCGACAGGGCGTCTAGAGACCCAGTACTTC
-	TRBV3-1	TRBJ2-3	many	CASSQVWTDTQYF	TGTGCCAGCAGCCAAGTGTGGACAGATACGCAGTATTTT
-	TRBV7-2	TRBJ2-3	-	CASSPRTYEDTQYF	TGTGCCAGCAGCCCTAGGACTTACGAAGATACGCAGTATTTT
TRBD1	TRBV10-3	TRBJ2-1	many	CAIRGTGNNEQFF	TGTGCCATCAGGGGGACAGGGAACAATGAGCAGTTCTTC
-	TRBV6-1	TRBJ1-1	many	CASSEVGRSGVAFF	TGTGCCAGCAGTGAAGTAGGACGCTCGGGCGTAGCTTTCTTT
-	TRBV6-5	TRBJ2-1	many	CASRPSSASSYNEQFF	TGTGCCAGCAGGCCGTCTAGCGCGAGCTCCTACAATGAGCAGTTCTTC
TRBD2	TRBV29-1	TRBJ2-7	few	CSVRTSGTYEQYF	TGCAGCGTCCGGACTAGCGGAACCTACGAGCAGTACTTC
-	TRBV6-2/TRBV6-3	TRBJ2-7	-	CASSFHRDEQYF	TGTGCCAGCAGTTTTCACAGGGACGAGCAGTACTTC
TRBD1	TRBV20-1	TRBJ2-7	-	CSASPTGAKYEQYF	TGCAGTGCGAGTCCCACAGGGGCGAAGTACGAGCAGTACTTC
-	TRBV30	TRBJ2-1	-	CAWSMDSVSYNEQFF	TGTGCCTGGAGTATGGACAGCGTCTCCTACAATGAGCAGTTCTTC
-	TRBV25-1	TRBJ2-5	many	CASSLRYQETQYF	TGTGCCAGCAGTCTCCGTTACCAAGAGACCCAGTACTTC
-	TRBV7-2	TRBJ1-5	many	CASSLLVNQPQHF	TGTGCCAGCAGCTTATTGGTCAATCAGCCCCAGCATTTT
-	TRBV20-1	TRBJ1-6	few	CSASSGSSYNSPLHF	TGCAGTGCTAGCTCCGGGAGCTCCTATAATTCACCCCTCCACTTT
-	TRBV29-1	TRBJ2-3	-	CSVGVGSLADTQYF	TGCAGCGTTGGAGTGGGGTCGCTTGCAGATACGCAGTATTTT
TRBD2	TRBV2	TRBJ2-2	few	CASRDSSGRNTGELFF	TGTGCCAGCAGGGATTCTAGCGGGAGGAACACCGGGGAGCTGTTTTTT
-	TRBV24-1	TRBJ2-2	many	CATSDFRVGELFF	TGTGCCACCAGTGATTTCCGGGTCGGGGAGCTGTTTTTT
-	TRBV4-1	TRBJ2-7	-	CASSQEATASYEQYF	TGCGCCAGCAGCCAAGAAGCAACGGCCTCCTACGAGCAGTACTTC